This T cell receptor beta chain was captured by sequencing in a study of cytomegalovirus exposure and HLA in healthy donors. The PCR used 60 Vbeta and 13 Jbeta primers. Libraries were prepared by immunoSEQ multiplex PCR; TCRdb keeps only in-frame clonotypes and omits some of them. The data hold approximately 170,000 clones, with roughly 71% observed a single time. About this clone itself: Its antigen is not known.

Trimming removed 10 bases from V and 6 bases from J; junction bases left unmatched: 9. Germline CDR1 is LNHDA and CDR2 is SQIVND (reference sequence). The CDR3 totals 14 residues. Each donor was nominally healthy when sampled (though unrecorded immune exposures were likely). Findings of the study overall: Sequencing artifact likely explains a cluster of highly shared sequence variants. Using the classifier, cytomegalovirus status was reportedly diagnosed with high specificity and sensitivity. Later analysis demonstrated an association between a missense DCLRE1C variant and TCR beta V- and J-gene trimming.

The chain carries TRBV19 and TRBJ2-1; 10 bases are shared with TRBD1. Sequencing was performed on PBMCs. The origin of this receptor is a male donor in good health and CMV-seropositive. The CDR3: CATSKGQGFNEQFF. CDR3 DNA: TGTGCCACCTCAAAGGGACAGGGGTTCAATGAGCAGTTCTTC.